This TCR beta chain is drawn from a study of OX40 agonist ivuxolimab in advanced cancers. For the wider study: Ivuxolimab, which targeted the costimulatory receptor OX40 (CD134), was an agonistic, fully human IgG2 monoclonal antibody. Intravenous ivuxolimab was administered to patients every 2 weeks at six dose levels: 0.01, 0.1, 0.3, 1.5, 3 and 10 mg/kg. Of the approximately 50 dose-escalation patients, hepatocellular carcinoma was present in approximately 20, melanoma in roughly 15, renal cell carcinoma in 9 and head and neck cancer in 9. In the dose-escalation cohort, around 80% of patients were male, and the mean age was 60 years with a range of about 23 to 79. Prior anti-PD-1, anti-PD-L1 or anti-CTLA-4 therapy was permitted, and checkpoint inhibitors had been received by approximately 39% of dose-escalation patients. Partial responses occurred in three dose-escalation patients: two with cutaneous melanoma and one with hepatocellular carcinoma. The point of sequencing TCRbeta in the periphery was to test whether ivuxolimab changed TCR sequence diversity and drove clonal T-cell expansion. The paper covers the monotherapy dose-escalation part of the phase I ivuxolimab trial, which included N of about 50 patients. Study-level results and caveats: Low levels of normalized T-cell clonal expansion were also seen in some patients who did not respond. At doses from 0.1 to 3.0 mg/kg, clonal expansion was seen in both CD4+ and CD8+ blood T cells between baseline and week 6. After ivuxolimab, CD8+ T cells had more expanded clones than CD4+ T cells on average. Which antigens the clonally expanded peripheral T cells were specific for was not determined. In the 0.1-3.0 mg/kg groups, partial responders were among the patients with the lowest normalized peripheral clonal expansion, particularly in CD8+ T cells.

Genomic DNA was isolated from the sorted cells so that the TCRbeta CDR3 region could be sequenced. TCRbeta CDR3 regions were sequenced using the immunoSEQ Assay. TCRdb took over this immuneACCESS table, retaining in-frame rearrangements with V and J assigned. Such tables are incomplete; in checked studies, under half of the missing clones stem from an unresolved V gene, and the remainder is unexplained. Recorded for this sample are roughly 100,000 clones; approximately 93% of them occurred a single time. The ten largest clonotypes hold 0.25% to 0.3% of the sample. The germline V gene (reference sequence) gives CDR1 as GTSNPN and CDR2 as SVGIG. There are 14 amino acids in the CDR3, from cysteine to phenylalanine inclusive. The DNA shown is the 42-base CDR3, in frame from base 1. The junction shows trimming of 2 bases on V and 10 bases on J, plus 18 bases between the germline ends. Patients with autoimmune disease history or receiving systemic immunosuppression were excluded from the trial. In every dose cohort, peripheral blood was drawn for TCR sequencing at baseline, cycle 4 day 1, and cycle 7 day 1. The samples were taken from a phase I, first-in-human, multicenter, open-label dose-escalation trial of ivuxolimab. Adults with locally advanced or metastatic melanoma, renal cell carcinoma, hepatocellular carcinoma or head and neck squamous cell carcinoma were enrolled in the trial. CD4+ and CD8+ T cells were sorted separately from peripheral blood before TCR sequencing.

About this clone: Its recognized antigen is unknown. No qualities accompany the bases; no much larger clone lies one base away.

Sequenced material: CD4+ or CD8+ T cells sorted from blood, taken in a trial of the OX40 agonist ivuxolimab. The clonotype originates from an adult with an advanced solid tumor such as melanoma, head and neck, liver or kidney cancer. The chain is made from TRBV30 and TRBJ2-1; TRBD2 is a weak D gene call, 5 bases matching. The nucleotide sequence is given as TGTGCCTGGAGTCACCGGGTTCTACTAGGGGAGCAGTTCTTC. This is translated as CAWSHRVLLGEQFF.